The T cell receptor beta chain under discussion was sequenced for a study of cytomegalovirus exposure and HLA in healthy donors. Study as a whole: Early release data held tens of millions of unique TCRs from HLA-typed donors. Study outcomes and limitations: In a later analysis, TCR beta V- and J-gene trimming was associated with a missense DCLRE1C variant. Roughly even sequencing depth across donors was the assumption behind the presence/absence analyses.

This PCR relied on a set of 60 Vbeta primers and 13 Jbeta primers. In the original processing: Unique TCR beta chains totaled about 73 million in a later count, with approximately 11 million of them shared. The data were produced by immunoSEQ multiplex PCR, yet TCRdb's version contains in-frame clones alone and is incomplete. The DNA was the basis for D and trimming; V, J and clone size are from that table. The sample consists of about 90,000 clones, about 66% of them appearing once. This clone has more than one count but fewer than ten. Its antigen is not known. This CDR3 comprises 15 residues. Per the germline V gene, CDR1 is MDHEN and CDR2 is SYDVKM. Losses at the gene ends were 8 bases for V and 5 bases for J; bases not matched to a gene: 12.

The specimen sequenced was PBMCs. The chain has TRBV28 and TRBJ2-5; 9 nucleotides match TRBD2. The receptor's source is a woman aged 45-65 years in good health and CMV-seropositive. This CDR3 is CASGPAGGYTETQYF. The CDR3 DNA is TGTGCCAGCGGGCCGGCGGGGGGGTACACGGAGACCCAGTACTTC. Together with reference TRBV28 and TRBJ2-5, the CDR3 gives the full variable domain: DVKVTQSSRYLVKRTGEKVFLECVQDMDHENMFWYRQDPGLGLRLIYFSYDVKMKEKGDIPEGYSVSREKKERFSLILESASTNQTSMYLCASGPAGGYTETQYFGPGTRLLVL.